Detailed here is one T cell receptor beta chain. Its antigen is currently not known. No much larger clone is present one base from it, and per-base qualities are unavailable. Patients with a history of autoimmune disease or receiving systemic immunosuppression were excluded from the trial. In every dose cohort, peripheral blood was drawn for TCR sequencing at baseline, cycle 4 day 1, and cycle 7 day 1. The samples were taken from a phase I, first-in-human, multicenter, open-label dose-escalation trial of ivuxolimab. The trial enrolled adults with locally advanced or metastatic head and neck squamous cell, hepatocellular, melanoma or renal cell carcinoma. Before TCR sequencing, CD4+ and CD8+ T cells were separately sorted from peripheral blood. Genomic DNA was isolated from the sorted cells so that the TCRbeta CDR3 region could be sequenced. The immunoSEQ Assay was used to sequence the TCRbeta CDR3 regions. TCRdb retrieved this table from immuneACCESS and kept in-frame rearrangements only. Not all clones are present; in checked studies, unresolved V genes account for under half, and no reason is known for the remainder. The sample table holds about 53,000 clones, of which approximately 84% were seen once. The ten largest clones take up 3.5% to 5.5% of the sample.

Inclusive of the bounding cysteine and phenylalanine, the CDR3 is 16 residues long. The DNA shown is the 48-base CDR3, in frame from base 1. Per the germline V gene (reference sequence), MNHNY is the CDR1 and SVGAGI is the CDR2. At the junction V is shortened by 0 bases and J by 6 bases; bases outside the gene matches: 7. The data were taken from a study of OX40 agonist ivuxolimab in advanced cancers. Turning to the overall study: Ivuxolimab, which targeted the costimulatory receptor OX40 (CD134), was an agonistic, fully human IgG2 monoclonal antibody. Intravenous ivuxolimab was administered to patients every 2 weeks at six dose levels: 0.01, 0.1, 0.3, 1.5, 3 and 10 mg/kg. Among the roughly 50 dose-escalation patients, around 20 had hepatocellular carcinoma, approximately 15 melanoma, 9 renal cell carcinoma and 9 head and neck cancer. A male proportion of 70% to 90% and a mean age of approximately 60 years, ranging from roughly 23 to 79, were recorded for the dose-escalation cohort. Prior anti-PD-1, anti-PD-L1 or anti-CTLA-4 therapy was permitted, and checkpoint inhibitors had been received by 30% to 40% of dose-escalation patients. Partial responses occurred in three dose-escalation patients: two with cutaneous melanoma and one with hepatocellular carcinoma. The purpose of peripheral TCRbeta sequencing was to test whether ivuxolimab changed TCR sequence diversity and led to clonal T-cell expansion. The paper reports the monotherapy dose-escalation portion (N ≈ 52 patients) of the phase I ivuxolimab trial. The full study reports these points: At doses of 0.1 to 3.0 mg/kg, clonal expansion of both CD4+ and CD8+ T cells in blood was seen between baseline and week 6. Low levels of normalized T-cell clonal expansion were also seen in some patients who did not respond. In partial responders in the 0.1-3.0 mg/kg groups, normalized peripheral clonal expansion was found to be among the lowest, especially among CD8+ T cells. On average, CD8+ T cells showed more expanded clones than CD4+ T cells after ivuxolimab. Which antigens the clonally expanded peripheral T cells were specific for was not determined.

The chain joins TRBV6-6 to TRBJ2-3; 9 middle bases align to TRBD1. Sequences were derived from CD4+ or CD8+ T cells sorted from blood, sampled in a trial of the OX40 agonist ivuxolimab. The sequence came from an adult with an advanced solid tumor such as melanoma, head and neck, liver or kidney cancer. The DNA reads TGTGCCAGCAGTTACTCTCCTGGGACAGGGAAGGATACGCAGTATTTT. This translates into CASSYSPGTGKDTQYF.